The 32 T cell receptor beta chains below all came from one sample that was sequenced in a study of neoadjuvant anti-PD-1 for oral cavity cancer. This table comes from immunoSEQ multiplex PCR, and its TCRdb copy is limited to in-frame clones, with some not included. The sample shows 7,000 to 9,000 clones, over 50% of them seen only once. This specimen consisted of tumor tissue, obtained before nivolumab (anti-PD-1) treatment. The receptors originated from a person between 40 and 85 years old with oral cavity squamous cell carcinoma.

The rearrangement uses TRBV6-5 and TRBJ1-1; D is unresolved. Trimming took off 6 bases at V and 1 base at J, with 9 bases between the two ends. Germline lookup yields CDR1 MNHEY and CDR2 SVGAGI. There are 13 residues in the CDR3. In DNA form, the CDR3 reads TGTGCCAGCAGGAAGAAGCAGAACACTGAAGCTTTCTTT. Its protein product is CASRKKQNTEAFF.

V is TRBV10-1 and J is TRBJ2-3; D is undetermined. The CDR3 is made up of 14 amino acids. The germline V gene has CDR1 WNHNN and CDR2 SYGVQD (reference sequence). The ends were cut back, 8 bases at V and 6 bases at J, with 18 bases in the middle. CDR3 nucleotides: TGCGCCAGCGCCGGGTCCCTAGGTTCGGATACGCAGTATTTT. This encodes CASAGSLGSDTQYF.

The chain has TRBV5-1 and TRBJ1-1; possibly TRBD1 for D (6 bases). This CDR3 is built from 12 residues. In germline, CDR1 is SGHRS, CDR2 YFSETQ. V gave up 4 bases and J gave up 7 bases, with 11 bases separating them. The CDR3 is CASSHGQNEAFF. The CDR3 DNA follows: TGCGCCAGCAGCCACGGACAGAATGAAGCTTTCTTT. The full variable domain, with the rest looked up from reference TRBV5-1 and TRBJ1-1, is KAGVTQTPRYLIKTRGQQVTLSCSPISGHRSVSWYQQTPGQGLQFLFEYFSETQRNKGNFPGRFSGRQFSNSRSEMNVSTLELGDSALYLCASSHGQNEAFFGQGTRLTVV.

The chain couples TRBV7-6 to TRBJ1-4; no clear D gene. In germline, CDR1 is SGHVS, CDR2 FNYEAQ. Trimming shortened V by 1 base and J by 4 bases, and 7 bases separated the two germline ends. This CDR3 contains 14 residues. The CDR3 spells CASSLGTVNEKLFF. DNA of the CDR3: TGTGCCAGCAGCTTAGGAACGGTTAATGAAAAACTGTTTTTT.

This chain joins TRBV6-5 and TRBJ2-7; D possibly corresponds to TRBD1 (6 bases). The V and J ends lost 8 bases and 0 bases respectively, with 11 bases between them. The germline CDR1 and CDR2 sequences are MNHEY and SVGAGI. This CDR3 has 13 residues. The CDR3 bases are TGTGCCAGCCTAGACAGGACCTCCTACGAGCAGTACTTC. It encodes CASLDRTSYEQYF.

CDR3 bases: TGTGCCAGCAGCTTAGCAGTAAGCTCTGGAAACACCATATATTTT. The encoded protein is CASSLAVSSGNTIYF. The chain links TRBV7-8 to TRBJ1-3; D gene ambiguous. V lost 0 bases to trimming and J lost 0 bases, with 6 bases between them. CDR3 size: 15 residues. Germline V gene sequence: CDR1 SGHVS, CDR2 FQNEAQ.

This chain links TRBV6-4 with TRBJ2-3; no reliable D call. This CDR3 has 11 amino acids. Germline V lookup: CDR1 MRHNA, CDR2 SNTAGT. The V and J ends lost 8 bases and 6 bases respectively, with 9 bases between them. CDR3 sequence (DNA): TGTGCCAGCGGAGTTGGGGATACGCAGTATTTT. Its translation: CASGVGDTQYF.

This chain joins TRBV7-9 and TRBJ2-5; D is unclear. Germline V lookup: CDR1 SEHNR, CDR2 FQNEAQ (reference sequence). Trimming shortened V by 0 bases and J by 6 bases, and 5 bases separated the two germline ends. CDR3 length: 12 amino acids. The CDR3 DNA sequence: TGTGCCAGCAGCTTAGCGATCAAGACCCAGTACTTC. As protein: CASSLAIKTQYF.

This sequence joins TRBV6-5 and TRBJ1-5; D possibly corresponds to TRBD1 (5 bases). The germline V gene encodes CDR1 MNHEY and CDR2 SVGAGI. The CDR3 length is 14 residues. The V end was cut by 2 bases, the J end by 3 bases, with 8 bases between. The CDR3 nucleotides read TGTGCCAGCAGTTACCCAGGGACCAATCAGCCCCAGCATTTT. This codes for CASSYPGTNQPQHF.

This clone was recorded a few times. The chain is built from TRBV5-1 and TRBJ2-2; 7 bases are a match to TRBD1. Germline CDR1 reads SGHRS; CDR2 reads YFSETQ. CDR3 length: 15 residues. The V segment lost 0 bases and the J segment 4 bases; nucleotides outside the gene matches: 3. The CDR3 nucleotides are TGCGCCAGCAGCTTGGAGGGGGCGAGCACCGGGGAGCTGTTTTTT. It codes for CASSLEGASTGELFF.

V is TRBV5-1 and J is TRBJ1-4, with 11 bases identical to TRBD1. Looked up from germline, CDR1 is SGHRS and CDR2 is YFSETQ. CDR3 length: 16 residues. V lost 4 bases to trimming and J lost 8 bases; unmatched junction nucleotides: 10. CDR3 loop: CASSPRRTGGSEKLFF. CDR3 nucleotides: TGCGCCAGCAGCCCTCGTCGGACAGGGGGCAGCGAAAAACTGTTTTTT.

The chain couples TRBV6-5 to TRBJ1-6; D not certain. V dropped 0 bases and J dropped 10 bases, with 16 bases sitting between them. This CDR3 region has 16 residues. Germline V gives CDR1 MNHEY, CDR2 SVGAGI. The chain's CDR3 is CASSYSTGVGGSPLHF. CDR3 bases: TGTGCCAGCAGTTACTCGACTGGGGTAGGAGGCTCACCCCTCCACTTT.

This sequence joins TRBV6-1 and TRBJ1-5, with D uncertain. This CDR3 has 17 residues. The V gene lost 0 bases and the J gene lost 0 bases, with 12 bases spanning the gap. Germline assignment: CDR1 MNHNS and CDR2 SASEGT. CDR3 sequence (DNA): TGTGCCAGCAGTGAAGCAGGCAAATTAAATAGCAATCAGCCCCAGCATTTT. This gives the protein CASSEAGKLNSNQPQHF.

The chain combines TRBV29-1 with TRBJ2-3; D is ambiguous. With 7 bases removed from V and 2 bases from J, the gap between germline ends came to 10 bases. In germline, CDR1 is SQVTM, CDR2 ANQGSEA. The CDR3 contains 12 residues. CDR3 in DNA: TGCAGCGCTGTTCTAACCACAGATACGCAGTATTTT. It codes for CSAVLTTDTQYF.

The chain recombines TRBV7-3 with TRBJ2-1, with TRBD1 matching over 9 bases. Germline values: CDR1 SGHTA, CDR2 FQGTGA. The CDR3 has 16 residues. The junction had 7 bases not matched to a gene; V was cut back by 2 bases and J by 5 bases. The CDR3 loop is CASSLVGTGSDNEQFF. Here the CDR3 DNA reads TGTGCCAGCAGCTTAGTTGGGACAGGGTCAGACAATGAGCAGTTCTTC.

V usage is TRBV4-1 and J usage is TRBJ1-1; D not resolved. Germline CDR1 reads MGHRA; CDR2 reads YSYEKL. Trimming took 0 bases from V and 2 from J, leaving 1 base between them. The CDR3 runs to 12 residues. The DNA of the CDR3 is TGCGCCAGCAGCCAAGATAACACTGAAGCTTTCTTT. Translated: CASSQDNTEAFF.

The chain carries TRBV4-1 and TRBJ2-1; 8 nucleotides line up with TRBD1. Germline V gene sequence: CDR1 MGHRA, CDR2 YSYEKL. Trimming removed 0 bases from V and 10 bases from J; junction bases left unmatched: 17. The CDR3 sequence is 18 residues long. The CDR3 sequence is CASSQEMGTGGIGREQFF. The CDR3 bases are TGCGCCAGCAGCCAAGAAATGGGGACAGGAGGGATTGGTAGGGAGCAGTTCTTC.

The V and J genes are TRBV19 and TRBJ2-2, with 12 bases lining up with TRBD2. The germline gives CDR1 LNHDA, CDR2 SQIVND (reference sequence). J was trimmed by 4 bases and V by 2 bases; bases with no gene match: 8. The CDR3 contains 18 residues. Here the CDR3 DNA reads TGTGCCAGTAGTATATGGATGACTAGCGGGAGTGGCACCGGGGAGCTGTTTTTT. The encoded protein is CASSIWMTSGSGTGELFF.

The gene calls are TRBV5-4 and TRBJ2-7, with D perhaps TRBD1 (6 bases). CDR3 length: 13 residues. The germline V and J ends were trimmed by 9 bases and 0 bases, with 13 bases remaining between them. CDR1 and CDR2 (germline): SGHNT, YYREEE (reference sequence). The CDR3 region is CATLDSSSYEQYF. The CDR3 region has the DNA TGTGCCACACTGGACAGTAGCTCCTACGAGCAGTACTTC.

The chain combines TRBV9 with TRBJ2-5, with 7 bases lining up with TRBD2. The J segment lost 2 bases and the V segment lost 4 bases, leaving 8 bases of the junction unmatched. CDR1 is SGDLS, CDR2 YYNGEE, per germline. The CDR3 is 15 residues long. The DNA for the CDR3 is TGTGCCAGCAGCTTCCTGCAGCGGGGACAAGAGACCCAGTACTTC. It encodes CASSFLQRGQETQYF. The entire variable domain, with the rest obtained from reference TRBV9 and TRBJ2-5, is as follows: DSGVTQTPKHLITATGQRVTLRCSPRSGDLSVYWYQQSLDQGLQFLIQYYNGEERAKGNILERFSAQQFPDLHSELNLSSLELGDSALYFCASSFLQRGQETQYFGPGTRLLVL.

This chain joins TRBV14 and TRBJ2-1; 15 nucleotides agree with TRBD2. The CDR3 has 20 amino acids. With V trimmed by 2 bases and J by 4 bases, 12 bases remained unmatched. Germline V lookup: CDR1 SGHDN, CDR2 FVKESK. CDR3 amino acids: CASSQRDLGLAGGLYNEQFF. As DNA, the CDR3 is TGTGCCAGCAGCCAAAGGGATTTGGGACTAGCGGGAGGCCTGTACAATGAGCAGTTCTTC.

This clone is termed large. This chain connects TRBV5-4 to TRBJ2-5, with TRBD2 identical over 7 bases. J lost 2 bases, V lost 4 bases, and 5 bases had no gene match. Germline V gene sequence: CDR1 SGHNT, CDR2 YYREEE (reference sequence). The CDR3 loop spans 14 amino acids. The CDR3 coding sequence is TGTGCCAGCAGCCCTCAGCGGGGTCAAGAGACCCAGTACTTC. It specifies CASSPQRGQETQYF.

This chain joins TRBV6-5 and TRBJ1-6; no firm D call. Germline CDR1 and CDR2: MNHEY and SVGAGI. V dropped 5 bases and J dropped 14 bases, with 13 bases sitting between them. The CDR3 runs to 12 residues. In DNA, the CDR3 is TGTGCCAGCAGTGAAGCGGGTGACACCCTCCACTTT. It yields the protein CASSEAGDTLHF.

The chain's CDR3 is CASSPGQASSSYNEQFF. CDR3 DNA: TGTGCCAGCTCACCCGGACAGGCCTCGAGCTCCTACAATGAGCAGTTCTTC. This sequence joins TRBV18 and TRBJ2-1; 7 bases map to TRBD1. Germline lookup yields CDR1 KGHSH and CDR2 LQKENI. With V trimmed by 3 bases and J by 0 bases, 8 bases remained unmatched. The CDR3 sequence is 17 residues long.

The CDR3 reads CASSAPTGVSYEQYF. The CDR3 nucleotides are TGTGCCAGCAGTGCCCCGACAGGGGTCTCCTACGAGCAGTACTTC. The chain carries TRBV6-1 and TRBJ2-7; TRBD1 matches 8 bases. V trimming: 4 bases; J trimming: 0 bases; junction bases outside the gene matches: 5. Germline assignment: CDR1 MNHNS and CDR2 SASEGT. The CDR3 totals 15 residues.

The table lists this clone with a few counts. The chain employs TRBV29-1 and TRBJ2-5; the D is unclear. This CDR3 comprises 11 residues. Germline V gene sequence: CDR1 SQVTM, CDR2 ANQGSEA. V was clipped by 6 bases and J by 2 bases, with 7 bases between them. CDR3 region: CSVSLQETQYF. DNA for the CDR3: TGCAGCGTGTCCCTACAAGAGACCCAGTACTTC. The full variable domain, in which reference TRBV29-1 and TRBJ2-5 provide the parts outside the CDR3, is SAVISQKPSRDICQRGTSLTIQCQVDSQVTMMFWYRQQPGQSLTLIATANQGSEATYESGFVIDKFPISRPNLTFSTLTVSNMSPEDSSIYLCSVSLQETQYFGPGTRLLVL.

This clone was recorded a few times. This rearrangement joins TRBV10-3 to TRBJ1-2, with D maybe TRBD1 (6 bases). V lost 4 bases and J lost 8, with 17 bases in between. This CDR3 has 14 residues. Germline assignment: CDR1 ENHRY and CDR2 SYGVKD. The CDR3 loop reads CAISVLRTDEGYTF. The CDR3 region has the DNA TGTGCCATCAGTGTGCTTAGGACAGACGAGGGCTACACCTTC.

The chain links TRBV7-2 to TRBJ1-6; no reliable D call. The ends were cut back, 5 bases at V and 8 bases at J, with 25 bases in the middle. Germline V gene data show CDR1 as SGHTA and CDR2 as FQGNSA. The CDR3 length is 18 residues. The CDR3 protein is CASSLKWATVLTDSPLHF. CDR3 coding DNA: TGTGCCAGCAGCCTTAAGTGGGCGACGGTACTTACGGATTCACCCCTCCACTTT.

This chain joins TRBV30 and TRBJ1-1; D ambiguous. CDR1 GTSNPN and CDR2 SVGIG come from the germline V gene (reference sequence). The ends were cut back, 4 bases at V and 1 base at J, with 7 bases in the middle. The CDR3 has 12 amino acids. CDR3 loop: CAWILANTEAFF. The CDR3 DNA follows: TGTGCCTGGATTCTAGCGAACACTGAAGCTTTCTTT.

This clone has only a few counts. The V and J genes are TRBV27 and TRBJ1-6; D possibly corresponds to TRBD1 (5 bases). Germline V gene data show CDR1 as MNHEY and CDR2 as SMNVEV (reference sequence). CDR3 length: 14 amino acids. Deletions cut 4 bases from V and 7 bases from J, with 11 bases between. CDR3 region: CASSSGPTNSPLHF. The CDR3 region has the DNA TGTGCCAGCAGTTCGGGACCCACCAATTCACCCCTCCACTTT.

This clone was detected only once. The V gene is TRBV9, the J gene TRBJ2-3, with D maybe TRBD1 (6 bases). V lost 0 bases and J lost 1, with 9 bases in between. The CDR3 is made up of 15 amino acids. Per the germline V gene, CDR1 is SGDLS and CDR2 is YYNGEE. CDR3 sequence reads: CASSVVDSRTDTQYF. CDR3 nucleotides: TGTGCCAGCAGCGTAGTGGACAGCCGCACAGATACGCAGTATTTT.

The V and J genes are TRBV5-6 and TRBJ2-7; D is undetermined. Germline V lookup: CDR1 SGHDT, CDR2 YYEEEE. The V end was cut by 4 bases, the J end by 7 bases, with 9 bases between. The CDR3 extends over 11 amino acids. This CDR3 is CASSRRVEQYF. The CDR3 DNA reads TGTGCCAGCAGCCGCCGGGTAGAGCAGTACTTC.